This TCR beta chain comes out of a study of T cells after posttransplantation cyclophosphamide. Here immunoSEQ multiplex PCR was the method, and the copy in TCRdb shows in-frame clones only, minus some. The table records some 18,000 clones without singletons, the ten largest covering roughly 0.54%. Treatment was busulfan-fludarabine conditioning, a marrow graft, and cyclophosphamide on days +3 and +4. There are many counts of this clone. This TCR derives from a female patient between 25 and 45 years old who received an allogeneic stem cell transplant from a related donor, was CMV-positive, and had no GVHD. Some T cells may be the graft donor's. The source material was PBMCs, sampled after allogeneic stem cell transplant with posttransplant cyclophosphamide.

The CDR3 region has the DNA TGTGCCACCAGCAGAGATCGGGGGGGAAACACTGAAGCTTTCTTT. Translation: CATSRDRGGNTEAFF. The chain uses TRBV15 and TRBJ1-1; the D gene is possibly TRBD1 (5 bases). Trimming removed 0 bases at V and 2 bases at J, with 10 bases between. Germline CDR1 is LNHNV and CDR2 is YYDKDF (reference sequence). CDR3 length: 15 amino acids.